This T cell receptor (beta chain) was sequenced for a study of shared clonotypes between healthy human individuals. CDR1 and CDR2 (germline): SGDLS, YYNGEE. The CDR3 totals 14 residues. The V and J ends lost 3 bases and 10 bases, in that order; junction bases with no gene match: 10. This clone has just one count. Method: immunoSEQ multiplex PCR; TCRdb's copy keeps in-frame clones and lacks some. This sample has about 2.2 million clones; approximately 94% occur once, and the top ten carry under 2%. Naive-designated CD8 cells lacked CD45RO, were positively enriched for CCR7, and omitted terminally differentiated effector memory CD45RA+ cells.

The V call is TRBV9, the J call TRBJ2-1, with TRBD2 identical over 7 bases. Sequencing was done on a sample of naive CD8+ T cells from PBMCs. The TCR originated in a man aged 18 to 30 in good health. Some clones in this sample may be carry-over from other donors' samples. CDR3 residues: CASSGEGERDEQFF. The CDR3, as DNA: TGTGCCAGCAGCGGCGAGGGAGAGCGGGACGAGCAGTTCTTC.